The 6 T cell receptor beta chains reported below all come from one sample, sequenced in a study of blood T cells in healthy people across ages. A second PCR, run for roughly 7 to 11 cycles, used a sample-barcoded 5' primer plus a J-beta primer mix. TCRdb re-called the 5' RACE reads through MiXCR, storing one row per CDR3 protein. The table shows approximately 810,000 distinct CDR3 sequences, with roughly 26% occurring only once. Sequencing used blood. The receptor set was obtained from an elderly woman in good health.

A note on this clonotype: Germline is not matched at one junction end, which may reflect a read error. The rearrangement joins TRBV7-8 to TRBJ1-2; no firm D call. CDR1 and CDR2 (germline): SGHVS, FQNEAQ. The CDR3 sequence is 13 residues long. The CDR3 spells CANSYRDNYGYTF. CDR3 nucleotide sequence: TGTGCCAACAGCTATAGGGATAACTATGGCTACACCTTC.

The CDR3 loop reads CSARKETSGGYNEQFF. Written as DNA, the CDR3 is TGCAGTGCTAGAAAGGAGACTAGCGGGGGGTACAATGAGCAGTTCTTC. The chain recombines TRBV20-1 with TRBJ2-1, with TRBD2 matching 13 bases. V shed 2 bases and J 4 bases; nucleotides not matched to a gene: 5. Germline V gives CDR1 DFQATT, CDR2 SNEGSKA (reference sequence). CDR3 size: 16 residues.

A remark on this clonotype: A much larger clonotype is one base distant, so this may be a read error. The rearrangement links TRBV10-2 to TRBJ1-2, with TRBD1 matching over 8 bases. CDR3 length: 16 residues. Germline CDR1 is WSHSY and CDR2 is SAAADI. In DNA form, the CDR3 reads TGCGCCAGCAGTGAGTCTTTCAGGGGGCAGGGCTATGGCCACACCTTC. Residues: CASSESFRGQGYGHTF.

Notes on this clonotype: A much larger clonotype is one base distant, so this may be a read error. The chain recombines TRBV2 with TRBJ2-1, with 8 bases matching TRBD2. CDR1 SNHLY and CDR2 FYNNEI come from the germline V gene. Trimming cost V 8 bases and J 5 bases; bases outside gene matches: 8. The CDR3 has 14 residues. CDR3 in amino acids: CASGGRGVHNEQFF. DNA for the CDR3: TGTGCCAGCGGCGGGCGGGGGGTACACAATGAGCAGTTCTTC.

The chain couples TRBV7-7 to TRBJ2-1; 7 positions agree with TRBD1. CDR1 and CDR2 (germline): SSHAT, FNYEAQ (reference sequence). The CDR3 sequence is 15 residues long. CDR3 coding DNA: TGTGCTAACAGCTTGACCGGGCAGGCAGGGGGTGAGCAGTTCTTC. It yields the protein CANSLTGQAGGEQFF.

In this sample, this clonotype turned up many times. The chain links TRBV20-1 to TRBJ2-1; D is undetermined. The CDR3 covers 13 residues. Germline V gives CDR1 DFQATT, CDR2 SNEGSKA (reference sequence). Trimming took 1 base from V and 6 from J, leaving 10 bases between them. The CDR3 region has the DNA TGCAGTGCTAGAGTGTCCTACCCCAATGAGCAGTTCTTC. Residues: CSARVSYPNEQFF.